This passage covers 3 T cell receptor beta chains from one sample sequenced in a study of STAT3 mutations in large granular lymphocyte leukemia. General study findings and limits: Every T-cell large granular lymphocyte leukemia patient had at least one immunodominant TCR beta clonotype.

Sequenced by immunoSEQ multiplex PCR; TCRdb stores in-frame clones only, minus some. This sample carries fewer than 6,500 clones, about two thirds of them seen once, and the ten largest clones take less than 60%. Their cognate antigens are unknown. Sequenced: PBMCs. The receptors derive from a human donor with T large granular lymphocyte leukemia. Some clones in this sample may be carry-over from other donors' samples.

The rearrangement joins TRBV30 to TRBJ1-5, with D possibly TRBD1 on 5 matching bases. V was trimmed by 2 bases and J by 2 bases, leaving 16 bases between them. CDR1 is GTSNPN, CDR2 SVGIG, per germline (reference sequence). This CDR3 region has 16 residues. In DNA, the CDR3 is TGTGCCTGGAGTCTAAGGGGATCAGTTGGCAATCAGCCCCAGCATTTT. Translated, it gives CAWSLRGSVGNQPQHF.

This clone turned up a few times. The rearrangement links TRBV6-1 to TRBJ2-3; D might be TRBD2 (5 bases). Germline-derived CDR1 and CDR2 are MNHNS and SASEGT. The CDR3 totals 15 residues. Trimming took off 1 base at V and 4 bases at J, with 12 bases between the two ends. For the CDR3, the DNA is TGTGCCAGCAGTGAAGGGTTAGCGAAGGCAGATACGCAGTATTTT. Translation: CASSEGLAKADTQYF.

This rearrangement joins TRBV5-1 to TRBJ1-4, with 9 nucleotides matching TRBD1. Trimming took 3 bases from V and 8 from J; bases not matched to a gene: 8. Germline lookup yields CDR1 SGHRS and CDR2 YFSETQ. The CDR3 sequence is 15 residues long. The CDR3 region is CASSSRTGEAEKLFF. The CDR3 coding sequence is TGCGCCAGCAGCTCCCGGACAGGGGAGGCAGAAAAACTGTTTTTT.